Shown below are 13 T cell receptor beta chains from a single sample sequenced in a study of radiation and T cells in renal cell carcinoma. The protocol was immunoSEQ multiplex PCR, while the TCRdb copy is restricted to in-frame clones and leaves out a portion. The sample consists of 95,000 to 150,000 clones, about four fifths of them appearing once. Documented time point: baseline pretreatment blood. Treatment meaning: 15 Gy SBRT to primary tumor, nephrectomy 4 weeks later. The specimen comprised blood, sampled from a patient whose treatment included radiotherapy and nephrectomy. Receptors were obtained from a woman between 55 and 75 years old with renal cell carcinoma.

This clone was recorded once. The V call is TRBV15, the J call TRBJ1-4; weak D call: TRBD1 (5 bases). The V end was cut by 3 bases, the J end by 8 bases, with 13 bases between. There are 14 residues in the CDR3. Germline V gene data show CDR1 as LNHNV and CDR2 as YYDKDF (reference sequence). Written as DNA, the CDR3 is TGTGCCACCAGCAGGGAAGTGGGGGAGGAAAAACTGTTTTTT. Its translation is CATSREVGEEKLFF.

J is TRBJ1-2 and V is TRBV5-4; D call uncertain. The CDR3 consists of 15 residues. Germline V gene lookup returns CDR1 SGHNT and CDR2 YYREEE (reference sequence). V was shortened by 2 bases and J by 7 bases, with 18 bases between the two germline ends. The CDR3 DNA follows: TGTGCCAGCAGCTTAATTCAGGCCAGAAGCAGTGGCTACACCTTC. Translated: CASSLIQARSSGYTF. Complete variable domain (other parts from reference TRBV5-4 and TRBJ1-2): ETGVTQSPTHLIKTRGQQVTLRCSSQSGHNTVSWYQQALGQGPQFIFQYYREEENGRGNFPPRFSGLQFPNYSSELNVNALELDDSALYLCASSLIQARSSGYTFGSGTRLTVV.

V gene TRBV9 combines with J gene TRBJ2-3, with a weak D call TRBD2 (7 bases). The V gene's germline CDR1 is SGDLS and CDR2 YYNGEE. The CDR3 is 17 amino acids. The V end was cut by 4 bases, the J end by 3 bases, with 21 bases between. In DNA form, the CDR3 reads TGTGCCAGCAGCCCCGGCAGGGGAGGGTGGGGAACAGATACGCAGTATTTT. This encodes CASSPGRGGWGTDTQYF.

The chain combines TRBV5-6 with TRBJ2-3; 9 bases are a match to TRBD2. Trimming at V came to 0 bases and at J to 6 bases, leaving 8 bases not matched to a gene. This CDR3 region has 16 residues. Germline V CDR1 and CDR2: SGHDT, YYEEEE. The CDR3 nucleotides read TGTGCCAGCAGCTTGGAATTCGCGGGAGGGCGGGATACGCAGTATTTT. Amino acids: CASSLEFAGGRDTQYF.

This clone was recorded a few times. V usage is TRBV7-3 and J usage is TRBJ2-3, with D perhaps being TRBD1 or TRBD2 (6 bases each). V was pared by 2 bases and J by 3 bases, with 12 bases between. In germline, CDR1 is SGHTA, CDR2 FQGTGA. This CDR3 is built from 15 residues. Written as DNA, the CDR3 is TGTGCCAGCAGCTTACAAACAGGGAGGACAGATACGCAGTATTTT. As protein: CASSLQTGRTDTQYF.

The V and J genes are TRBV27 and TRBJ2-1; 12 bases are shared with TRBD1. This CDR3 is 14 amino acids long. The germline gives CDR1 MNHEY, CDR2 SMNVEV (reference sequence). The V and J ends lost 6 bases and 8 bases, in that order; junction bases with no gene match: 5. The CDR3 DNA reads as TGTGCCAGCAGCTTCGGGACAGGGGGCCATGAGCAGTTCTTC. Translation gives CASSFGTGGHEQFF.

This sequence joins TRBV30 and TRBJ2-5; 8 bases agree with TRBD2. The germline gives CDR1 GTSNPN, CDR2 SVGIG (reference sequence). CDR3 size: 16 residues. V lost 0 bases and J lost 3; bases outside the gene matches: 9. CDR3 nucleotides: TGTGCCTGGAGTGTACGGATGGTAGCGGGGAAAGAGACCCAGTACTTC. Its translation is CAWSVRMVAGKETQYF. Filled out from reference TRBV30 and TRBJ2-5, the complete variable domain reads SQTIHQWPATLVQPVGSPLSLECTVEGTSNPNLYWYRQAAGRGLQLLFYSVGIGQISSEVPQNLSASRPQDRQFILSSKKLLLSDSGFYLCAWSVRMVAGKETQYFGPGTRLLVL.

The CDR3 loop is CASSLTQGATQYF. CDR3 sequence (DNA): TGCGCCAGCAGCTTGACGCAGGGGGCTACGCAGTATTTT. The V call is TRBV5-1, the J call TRBJ2-3; 8 nucleotides agree with TRBD1. V lost 1 base and J lost 8; bases outside the gene matches: 3. The CDR3 extends over 13 amino acids. Germline-derived CDR1 and CDR2 are SGHRS and YFSETQ. Full variable domain (missing parts from reference TRBV5-1 and TRBJ2-3): KAGVTQTPRYLIKTRGQQVTLSCSPISGHRSVSWYQQTPGQGLQFLFEYFSETQRNKGNFPGRFSGRQFSNSRSEMNVSTLELGDSALYLCASSLTQGATQYFGPGTRLTVL.

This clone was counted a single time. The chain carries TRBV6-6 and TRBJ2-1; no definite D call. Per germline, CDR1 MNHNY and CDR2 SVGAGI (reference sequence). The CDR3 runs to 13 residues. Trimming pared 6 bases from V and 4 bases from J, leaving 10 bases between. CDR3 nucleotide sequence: TGTGCCAGCAGCTGGACCGTATACAATGAGCAGTTCTTC. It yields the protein CASSWTVYNEQFF.

CDR3: CAWSVQDNSYEQYF. The DNA of the CDR3 is TGTGCCTGGAGTGTACAGGACAACTCCTACGAGCAGTACTTC. The chain recombines TRBV30 with TRBJ2-7, with D tentatively TRBD1 (5 bases). Germline V gene data show CDR1 as GTSNPN and CDR2 as SVGIG (reference sequence). Trimming pared 0 bases from V and 0 bases from J, leaving 9 bases between. The length of the CDR3 is 14 residues.

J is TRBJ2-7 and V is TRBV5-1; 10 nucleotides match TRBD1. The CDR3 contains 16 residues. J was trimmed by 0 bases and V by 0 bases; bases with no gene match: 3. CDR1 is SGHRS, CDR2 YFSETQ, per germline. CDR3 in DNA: TGCGCCAGCAGCTTGGAGGGACAGGGGAGCTCCTACGAGCAGTACTTC. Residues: CASSLEGQGSSYEQYF.

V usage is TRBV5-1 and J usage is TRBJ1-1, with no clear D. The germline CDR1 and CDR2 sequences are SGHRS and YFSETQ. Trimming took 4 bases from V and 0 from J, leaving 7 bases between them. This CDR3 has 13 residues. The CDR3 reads CASSRQVNTEAFF. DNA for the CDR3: TGCGCCAGCAGCAGGCAGGTGAACACTGAAGCTTTCTTT.

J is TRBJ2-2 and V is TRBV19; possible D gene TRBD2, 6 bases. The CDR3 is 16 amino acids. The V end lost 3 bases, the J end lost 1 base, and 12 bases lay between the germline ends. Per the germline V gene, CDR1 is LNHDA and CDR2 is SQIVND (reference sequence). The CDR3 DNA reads TGTGCCAGTAGTATTGAAGGGGAGGAGAACACCGGGGAGCTGTTTTTT. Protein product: CASSIEGEENTGELFF.